The T cell receptor (beta chain) under discussion was sequenced for a study of T cells in localized non-small cell lung cancer. Whole-study findings and limits: Adjacent lung had a median around 60 of the 100 largest tumor clones. Longer overall survival was seen with higher T cell density measured in blood. There was higher T cell clonality in uninvolved adjacent lung than in tumor, and it was highest there.

V lost 1 base to trimming and J lost 7 bases, with 15 bases between them. The CDR3 extends over 15 amino acids. Germline CDR1 MGHDK, CDR2 SYGVNS. As for this clone: Its antigen remains unidentified.

Profiling relied on immunoSEQ multiplex PCR, and the TCRdb table lists in-frame clones only, not all of them. The repertoire holds under 65,000 clones, roughly 90% seen once, with approximately 22% in the top ten. This specimen consisted of peripheral blood, obtained before any cancer treatment. This TCR was recovered from a man between 40 and 70 years old with stage I squamous cell lung carcinoma. The V call is TRBV25-1, the J call TRBJ2-3, with D uncertain. The CDR3: CASSELALDLNTQYF. The CDR3 DNA reads as TGTGCCAGCAGTGAATTGGCGTTAGATTTGAATACGCAGTATTTT. The full variable domain, rest sourced from reference TRBV25-1 and TRBJ2-3, is EADIYQTPRYLVIGTGKKITLECSQTMGHDKMYWYQQDPGMELHLIHYSYGVNSTEKGDLSSESTVSRIRTEHFPLTLESARPSHTSQYLCASSELALDLNTQYFGPGTRLTVL.